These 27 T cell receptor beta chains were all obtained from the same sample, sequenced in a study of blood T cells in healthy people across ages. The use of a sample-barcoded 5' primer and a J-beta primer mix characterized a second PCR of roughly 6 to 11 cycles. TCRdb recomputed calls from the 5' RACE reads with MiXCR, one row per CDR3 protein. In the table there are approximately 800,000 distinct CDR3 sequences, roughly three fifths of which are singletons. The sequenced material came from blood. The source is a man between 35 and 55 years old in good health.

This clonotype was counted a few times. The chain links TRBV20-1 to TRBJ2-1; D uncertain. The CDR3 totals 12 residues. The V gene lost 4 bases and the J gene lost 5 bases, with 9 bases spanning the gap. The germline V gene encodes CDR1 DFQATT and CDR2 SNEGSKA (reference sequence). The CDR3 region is CSATKEHNEQFF. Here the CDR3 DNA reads TGCAGTGCTACTAAGGAACACAATGAGCAGTTCTTC.

This CDR3 is CASREGGRGYEQYF. The DNA for the CDR3 is TGTGCCAGCAGGGAAGGGGGCAGGGGCTACGAGCAGTACTTC. The chain combines TRBV14 with TRBJ2-4, with 7 positions matching TRBD1. The J call may be mistaken, given a closer DNA end match to TRBJ2-7. Per germline, CDR1 SGHDN and CDR2 FVKESK. The length of the CDR3 is 14 residues.

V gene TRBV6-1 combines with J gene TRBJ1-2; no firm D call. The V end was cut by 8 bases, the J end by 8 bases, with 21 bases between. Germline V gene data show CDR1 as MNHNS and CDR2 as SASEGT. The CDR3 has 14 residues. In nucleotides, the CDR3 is TGTGCCAGCGCCATCGAGGGAGTTCCGGGGGGCTACACCTTC. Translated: CASAIEGVPGGYTF.

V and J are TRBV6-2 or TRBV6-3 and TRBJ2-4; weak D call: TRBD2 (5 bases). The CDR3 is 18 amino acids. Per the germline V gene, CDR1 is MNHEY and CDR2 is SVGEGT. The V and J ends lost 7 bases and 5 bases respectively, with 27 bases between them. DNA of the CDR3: TGTGCCAGCAACCCACGGGGAGCTAGCCTGAAGTACGAAAACATTCAGTACTTC. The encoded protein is CASNPRGASLKYENIQYF.

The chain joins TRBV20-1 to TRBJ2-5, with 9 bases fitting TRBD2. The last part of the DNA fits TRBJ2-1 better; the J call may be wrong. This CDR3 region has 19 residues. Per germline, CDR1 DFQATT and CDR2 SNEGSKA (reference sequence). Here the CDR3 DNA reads TGCAGTGCGGTAGAGAACCCACGAGCGGGGGGCCCTCTCCAAGAGACCCAGTTCTTC. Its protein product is CSAVENPRAGGPLQETQFF.

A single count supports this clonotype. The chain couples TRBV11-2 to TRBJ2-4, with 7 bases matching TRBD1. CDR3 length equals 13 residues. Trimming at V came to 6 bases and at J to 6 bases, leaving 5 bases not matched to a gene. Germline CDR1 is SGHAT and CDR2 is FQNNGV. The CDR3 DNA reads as TGTGCCAGCAGGACAGGGTCTCCAAACATTCAGTACTTC. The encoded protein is CASRTGSPNIQYF.

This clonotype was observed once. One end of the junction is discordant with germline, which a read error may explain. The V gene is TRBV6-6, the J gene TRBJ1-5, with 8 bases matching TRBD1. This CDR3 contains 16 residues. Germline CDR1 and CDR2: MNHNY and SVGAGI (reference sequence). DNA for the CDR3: TGTACCAGCAGTTCTAAGGACAGGGCTAACAATCAGCCCCAGCATTTT. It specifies CTSSSKDRANNQPQHF.

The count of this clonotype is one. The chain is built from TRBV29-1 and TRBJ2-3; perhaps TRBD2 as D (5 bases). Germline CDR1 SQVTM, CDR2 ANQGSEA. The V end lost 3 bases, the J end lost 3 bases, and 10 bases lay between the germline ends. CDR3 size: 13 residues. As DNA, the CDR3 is TGCAGCGTTGATTCCCGGAGGACAGATACGCAGTATTTT. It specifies CSVDSRRTDTQYF.

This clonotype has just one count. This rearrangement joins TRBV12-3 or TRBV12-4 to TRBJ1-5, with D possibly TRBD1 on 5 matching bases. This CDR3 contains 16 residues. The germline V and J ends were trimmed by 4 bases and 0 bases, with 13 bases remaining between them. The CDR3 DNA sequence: TGTGCCAGCAGTTCGATGACAGCTAATAGCAATCAGCCCCAGCATTTT. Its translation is CASSSMTANSNQPQHF.

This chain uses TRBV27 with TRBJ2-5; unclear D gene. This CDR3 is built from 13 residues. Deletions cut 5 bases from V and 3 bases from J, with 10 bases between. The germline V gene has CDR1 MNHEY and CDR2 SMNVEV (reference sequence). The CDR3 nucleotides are TGTGCCAGCAGTCACGATTGGGAAGAGACCCAGTACTTC. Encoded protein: CASSHDWEETQYF.

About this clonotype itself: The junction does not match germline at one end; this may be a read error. The CDR3 nucleotides are TGTACCAGCAGTGAAGGGACAGGGGTCTCTGAAGCTTTCTTT. Protein: CTSSEGTGVSEAFF. The V call is TRBV6-4, the J call TRBJ1-1, with 10 bases lining up with TRBD1. CDR1 is MRHNA, CDR2 SNTAGT, per germline. The length of the CDR3 is 14 residues.

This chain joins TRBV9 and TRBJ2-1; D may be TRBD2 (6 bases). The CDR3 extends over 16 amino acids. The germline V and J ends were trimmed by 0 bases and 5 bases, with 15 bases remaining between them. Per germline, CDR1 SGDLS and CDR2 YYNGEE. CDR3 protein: CASSVEEGRYNNEQFF. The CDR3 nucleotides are TGTGCCAGCAGCGTAGAAGAGGGGAGGTACAACAATGAGCAGTTCTTC. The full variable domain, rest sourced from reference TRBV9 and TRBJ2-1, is DSGVTQTPKHLITATGQRVTLRCSPRSGDLSVYWYQQSLDQGLQFLIQYYNGEERAKGNILERFSAQQFPDLHSELNLSSLELGDSALYFCASSVEEGRYNNEQFFGPGTRLTVL.

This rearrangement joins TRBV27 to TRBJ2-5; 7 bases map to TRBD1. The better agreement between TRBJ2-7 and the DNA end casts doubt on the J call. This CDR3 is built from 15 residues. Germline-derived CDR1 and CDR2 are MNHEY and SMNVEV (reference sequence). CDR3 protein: CASSLNRDSPYEQYF. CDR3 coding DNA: TGTGCCAGCAGTTTGAACCGGGACAGTCCCTACGAGCAGTACTTC.

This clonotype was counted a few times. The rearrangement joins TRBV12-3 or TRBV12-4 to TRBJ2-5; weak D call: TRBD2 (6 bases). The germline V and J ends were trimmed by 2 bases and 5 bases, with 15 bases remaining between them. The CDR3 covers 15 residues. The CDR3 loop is CASSLSRGIPETQYF. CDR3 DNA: TGTGCCAGCAGTTTATCCCGGGGGATCCCCGAGACCCAGTACTTC.

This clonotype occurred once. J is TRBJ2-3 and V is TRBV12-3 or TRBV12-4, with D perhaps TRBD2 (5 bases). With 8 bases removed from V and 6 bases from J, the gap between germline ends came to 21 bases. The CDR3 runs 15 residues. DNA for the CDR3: TGTGCCAGCGCCATCAGTGGACTTCAGATGGATACGCAGTATTTT. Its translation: CASAISGLQMDTQYF.

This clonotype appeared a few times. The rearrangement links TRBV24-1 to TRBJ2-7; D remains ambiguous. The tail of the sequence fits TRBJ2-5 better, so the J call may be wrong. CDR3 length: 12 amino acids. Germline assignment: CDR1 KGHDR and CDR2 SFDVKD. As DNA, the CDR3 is TGTGCCACCAGTGATAAACAGGAGACCCAGTACTTC. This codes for CATSDKQETQYF.

CDR3 protein: CSARDLGVGGMNTEAFF. CDR3 nucleotide sequence: TGCAGTGCTAGAGACCTGGGGGTCGGGGGGATGAACACTGAAGCTTTCTTT. The chain combines TRBV20-1 with TRBJ1-1; D may be TRBD1 (5 bases). V lost 0 bases and J 0 bases, leaving 17 bases between the germline ends. There are 17 residues in the CDR3. CDR1 is DFQATT, CDR2 SNEGSKA, per germline (reference sequence).

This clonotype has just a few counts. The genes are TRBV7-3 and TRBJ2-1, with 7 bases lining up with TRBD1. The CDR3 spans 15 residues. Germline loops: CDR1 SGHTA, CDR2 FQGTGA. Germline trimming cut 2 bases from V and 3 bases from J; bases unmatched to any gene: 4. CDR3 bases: TGTGCCAGCAGCTTAGGGACAGAAGTCTACAATGAGCAGTTCTTC. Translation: CASSLGTEVYNEQFF.

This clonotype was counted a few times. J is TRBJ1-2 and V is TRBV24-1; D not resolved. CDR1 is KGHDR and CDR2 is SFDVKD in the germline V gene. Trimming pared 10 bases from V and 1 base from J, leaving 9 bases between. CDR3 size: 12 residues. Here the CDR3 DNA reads TGTGCCACTTTCGAAGATAACTATGGCTACACCTTC. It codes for CATFEDNYGYTF.

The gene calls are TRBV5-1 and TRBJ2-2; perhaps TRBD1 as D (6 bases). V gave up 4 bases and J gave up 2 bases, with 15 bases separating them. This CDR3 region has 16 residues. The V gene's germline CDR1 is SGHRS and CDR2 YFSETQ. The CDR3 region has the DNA TGCGCCAGCAGCCCTACCCAACAGGGAAACACCGGGGAGCTGTTTTTT. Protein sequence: CASSPTQQGNTGELFF.

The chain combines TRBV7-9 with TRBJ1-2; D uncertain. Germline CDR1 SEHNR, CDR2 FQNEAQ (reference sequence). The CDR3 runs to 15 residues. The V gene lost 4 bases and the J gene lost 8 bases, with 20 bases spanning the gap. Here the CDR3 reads CASSSLRQAAYGYTF. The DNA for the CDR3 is TGTGCCAGCAGCTCTCTTCGTCAGGCGGCATACGGCTACACCTTC. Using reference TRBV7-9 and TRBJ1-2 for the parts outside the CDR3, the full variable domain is DTGVSQNPRHKITKRGQNVTFRCDPISEHNRLYWYRQTLGQGPEFLTYFQNEAQLEKSRLLSDRFSAERPKGSFSTLEIQRTEQGDSAMYLCASSSLRQAAYGYTFGSGTRLTVV.

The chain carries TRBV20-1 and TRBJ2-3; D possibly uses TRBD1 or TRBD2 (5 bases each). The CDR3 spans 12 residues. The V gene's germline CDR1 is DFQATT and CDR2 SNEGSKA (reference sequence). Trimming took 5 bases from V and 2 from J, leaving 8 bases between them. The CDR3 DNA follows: TGCAGTGCTCTGGGGGACACAGATACGCAGTATTTT. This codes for CSALGDTDTQYF.

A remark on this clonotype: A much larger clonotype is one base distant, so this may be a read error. The CDR3 protein is CSVEERRGETQSF. DNA of the CDR3: TGCAGCGTTGAAGAACGTCGGGGAGAGACCCAGTCCTTC. The chain employs TRBV29-1 and TRBJ2-5, with D maybe TRBD2 (5 bases). The CDR3 loop spans 13 amino acids. The V gene's germline CDR1 is SQVTM and CDR2 ANQGSEA. Full variable domain (missing parts from reference TRBV29-1 and TRBJ2-5): SAVISQKPSRDICQRGTSLTIQCQVDSQVTMMFWYRQQPGQSLTLIATANQGSEATYESGFVIDKFPISRPNLTFSTLTVSNMSPEDSSIYLCSVEERRGETQSFGPGTRLLVL.

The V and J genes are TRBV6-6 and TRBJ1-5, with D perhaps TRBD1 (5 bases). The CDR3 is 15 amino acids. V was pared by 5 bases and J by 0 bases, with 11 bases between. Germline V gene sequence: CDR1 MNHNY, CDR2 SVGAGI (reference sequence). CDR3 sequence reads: CASSPPGVSNQPQHF. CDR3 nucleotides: TGTGCCAGCAGTCCACCGGGGGTTAGCAATCAGCCCCAGCATTTT.

The CDR3 DNA sequence: TGTGCCAGCAGTTTTGCGTACACTGAAGCTTTCTTT. Encoded protein: CASSFAYTEAFF. This chain joins TRBV28 and TRBJ1-1; D gene ambiguous. The CDR3 runs 12 residues. V lost 3 bases to trimming and J lost 3 bases, with 5 bases between them. In germline, CDR1 is MDHEN, CDR2 SYDVKM.

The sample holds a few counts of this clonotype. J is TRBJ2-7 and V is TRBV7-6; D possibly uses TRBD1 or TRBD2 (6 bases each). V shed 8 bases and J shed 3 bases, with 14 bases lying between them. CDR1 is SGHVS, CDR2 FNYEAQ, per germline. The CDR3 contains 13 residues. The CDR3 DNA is TGTGCCAGCCGCCGGGGGCTATACTACGAGCAGTACTTC. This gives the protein CASRRGLYYEQYF. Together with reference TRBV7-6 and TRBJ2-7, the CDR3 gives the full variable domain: GAGVSQSPRYKVTKRGQDVALRCDPISGHVSLYWYRQALGQGPEFLTYFNYEAQQDKSGLPNDRFSAERPEGSISTLTIQRTEQRDSAMYRCASRRGLYYEQYFGPGTRLTVT.

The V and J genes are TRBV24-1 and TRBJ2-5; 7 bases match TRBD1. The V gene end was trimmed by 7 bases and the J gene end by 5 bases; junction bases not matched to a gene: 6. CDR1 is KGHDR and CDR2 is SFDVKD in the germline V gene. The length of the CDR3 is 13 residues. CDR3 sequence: CATSTGVLETQYF. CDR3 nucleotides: TGTGCCACCAGCACAGGGGTGCTGGAGACCCAGTACTTC.